The subject of this entry is one TCR beta chain. This sample was included in a study of monozygotic twins with inflammatory bowel disease. CDR1 is SGHDT and CDR2 is YYEEEE in the germline V gene. The CDR3 sequence is 13 residues long. TCRdb reprocessed the 5' RACE reads, with one entry per CDR3 protein and no DNA. This table lists approximately 400,000 distinct CDR3 sequences. The J gene is TRBJ2-7, the V gene TRBV5-6. Material: blood. This clonotype was sampled from a human donor with ulcerative colitis or Crohn's disease, or a healthy co-twin of an affected twin (not recorded which). The CDR3 loop is CASSLGNSYEQYF.